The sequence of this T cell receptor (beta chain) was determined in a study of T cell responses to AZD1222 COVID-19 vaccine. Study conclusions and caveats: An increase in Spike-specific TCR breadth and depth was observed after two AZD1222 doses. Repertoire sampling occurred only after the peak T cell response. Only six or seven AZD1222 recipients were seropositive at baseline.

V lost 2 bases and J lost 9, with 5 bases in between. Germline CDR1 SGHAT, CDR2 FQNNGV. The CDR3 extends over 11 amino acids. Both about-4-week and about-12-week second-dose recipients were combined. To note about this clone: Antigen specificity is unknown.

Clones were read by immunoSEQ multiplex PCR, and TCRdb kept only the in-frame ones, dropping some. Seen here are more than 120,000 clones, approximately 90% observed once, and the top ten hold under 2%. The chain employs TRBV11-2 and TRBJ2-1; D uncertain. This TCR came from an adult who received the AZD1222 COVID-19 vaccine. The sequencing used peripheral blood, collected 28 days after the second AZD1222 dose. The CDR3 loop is CASSLPGEQFF. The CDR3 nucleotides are TGTGCCAGCAGCTTACCCGGTGAGCAGTTCTTC.